In its sample, the clone carrying this T cell receptor beta chain was seen a few times. Its antigen is not identified. The sample belongs to a study of CD8 T cells in ankylosing spondylitis. TCRdb used MiXCR to reprocess the 5' RACE reads, holding one entry per CDR3 protein. The table has 200,000 to 250,000 distinct CDR3 sequences, approximately 20% seen once. Whole-study results and caveats: What seemed typical of ankylosing spondylitis blood was a TCR beta motif built from eight highly homologous variants.

V lost 2 bases to trimming and J lost 6 bases; unmatched junction nucleotides: 12. The CDR3 extends over 17 amino acids. Germline CDR1 SNHLY, CDR2 FYNNEI. This TCR derives from a male donor with ankylosing spondylitis. Input material: blood, either unsorted or a sorted T cell fraction (not recorded which). The chain couples TRBV2 to TRBJ2-1; TRBD1 aligns across 8 bases. Here the CDR3 DNA reads TGTGCCAGCAGTGAATGGTTCCATAGGACAGGGTGCAATGAGCAGTTCTTC. The encoded protein is CASSEWFHRTGCNEQFF. The whole variable domain, filled in from reference TRBV2 and TRBJ2-1, reads EPEVTQTPSHQVTQMGQEVILRCVPISNHLYFYWYRQILGQKVEFLVSFYNNEISEKSEIFDDQFSVERPDGSNFTLKIRSTKLEDSAMYFCASSEWFHRTGCNEQFFGPGTRLTVL.